The 27 T cell receptor beta chains reported below all come from one sample, sequenced in a study of shared clonotypes between healthy human individuals. Data came from immunoSEQ multiplex PCR; TCRdb stores just in-frame clones and leaves some out. The table records 1.6 million or so clones, 97% to 99% of them present only once. The material sequenced was naive CD4+ T cells sorted from blood. The subset denotes: CD45RA+ positively selected. The receptors here all came from a man aged 30 to 45 in good health.

J is TRBJ2-7 and V is TRBV14; TRBD1 or TRBD2 may be the D gene (5 bases each). Trimming took 4 bases from V and 3 from J, leaving 10 bases between them. The CDR3 is 13 residues long. Germline lookup yields CDR1 SGHDN and CDR2 FVKESK. The CDR3 coding sequence is TGTGCCAGCAGCCCCCGGGGCCTCTACGAGCAGTACTTC. This gives the protein CASSPRGLYEQYF.

This chain joins TRBV6-6 and TRBJ2-5; D is possibly TRBD2 (5 bases). Trimming shortened V by 4 bases and J by 4 bases, and 16 bases separated the two germline ends. Germline values: CDR1 MNHNY, CDR2 SVGAGI (reference sequence). This CDR3 has 15 residues. CDR3 bases: TGTGCCAGCAGTTCCCCGATTGCGGGTGGAGAGACCCAGTACTTC. It encodes CASSSPIAGGETQYF.

The CDR3 DNA reads as TGTGCCAGCAGCCCGCGGACAGAGAATGAGCAGTTCTTC. It specifies CASSPRTENEQFF. This chain links TRBV7-3 with TRBJ2-1; TRBD1 might be the D (6 bases). The CDR3 is made up of 13 amino acids. Trimming took 5 bases from V and 7 from J, leaving 12 bases between them. The germline gives CDR1 SGHTA, CDR2 FQGTGA.

This chain uses TRBV2 with TRBJ1-2; D uncertain. Germline CDR1 SNHLY, CDR2 FYNNEI. Trimming pared 6 bases from V and 8 bases from J, leaving 4 bases between. The CDR3 is made up of 9 amino acids. CDR3 protein: CASRKGYTF. DNA for the CDR3: TGTGCCAGCAGGAAGGGCTACACCTTC.

This sequence joins TRBV5-5 and TRBJ2-3; D remains unclear. V lost 5 bases and J 2 bases, leaving 18 bases between the germline ends. The CDR3 contains 16 residues. CDR1 and CDR2 (germline): SGHKS, YYEKEE (reference sequence). CDR3: CASRGNTLGFTDTQYF. The CDR3 DNA reads as TGTGCCAGCAGGGGTAATACACTTGGATTCACAGATACGCAGTATTTT.

Comment on this clone: Other DNA sequences from this sample encode an identical CDR3 as well. This chain connects TRBV5-1 to TRBJ2-2; D is possibly TRBD2 (5 bases). Trimming shortened V by 0 bases and J by 1 base, and 7 bases separated the two germline ends. Germline CDR1 is SGHRS and CDR2 is YFSETQ. This CDR3 has 15 residues. The CDR3 spells CASSLASGNTGELFF. CDR3 DNA sequence: TGCGCCAGCAGCTTGGCCAGCGGGAACACCGGGGAGCTGTTTTTT.

This chain joins TRBV9 and TRBJ2-3; 8 bases align to TRBD2. There are 16 residues in the CDR3. The V and J ends lost 4 bases and 1 base, in that order; junction bases with no gene match: 8. Per the germline V gene, CDR1 is SGDLS and CDR2 is YYNGEE. CDR3 bases: TGTGCCAGCAGCCCGACGGGACTAGGAGGCACAGATACGCAGTATTTT. Translated, it gives CASSPTGLGGTDTQYF.

This chain uses TRBV28 with TRBJ2-3; 8 bases align to TRBD2. This CDR3 spans 14 amino acids. In germline, CDR1 is MDHEN, CDR2 SYDVKM. V was pared by 5 bases and J by 9 bases, with 10 bases of the junction left unmatched. The chain's CDR3 is CASSTGLVGNTQYF. The CDR3 nucleotides are TGTGCCAGCAGTACGGGACTAGTAGGTAACACGCAGTATTTT.

V usage is TRBV27 and J usage is TRBJ1-4; maybe TRBD1 (6 bases). The CDR3 is made up of 15 amino acids. Trimming cost V 5 bases and J 0 bases, with 10 bases left between them. Germline lookup yields CDR1 MNHEY and CDR2 SMNVEV (reference sequence). The CDR3 reads CASSAYRATNEKLFF. The DNA of the CDR3 is TGTGCCAGCAGTGCGTACAGGGCAACTAATGAAAAACTGTTTTTT.

The gene calls are TRBV6-5 and TRBJ2-3; 7 positions match TRBD2. The germline CDR1 and CDR2 sequences are MNHEY and SVGAGI. The CDR3 contains 16 residues. The J segment lost 4 bases and the V segment lost 4 bases, leaving 11 bases of the junction unmatched. The CDR3 DNA is TGTGCCAGCAGTTCCTTTGGGGGAGGGCCCTCAGATACGCAGTATTTT. Residues: CASSSFGGGPSDTQYF.

This clone was recorded only once. The rearrangement uses TRBV7-6 and TRBJ2-2, with a possible D match to TRBD1 (6 bases). CDR1 and CDR2 (germline): SGHVS, FNYEAQ. The V end was cut by 4 bases, the J end by 8 bases, with 11 bases between. The CDR3 has 13 amino acids. The CDR3 coding sequence is TGTGCCAGCAGCTCCATCAGGGGAGGGGAGCTGTTTTTT. Amino acids: CASSSIRGGELFF. The entire variable domain, with the rest obtained from reference TRBV7-6 and TRBJ2-2, is as follows: GAGVSQSPRYKVTKRGQDVALRCDPISGHVSLYWYRQALGQGPEFLTYFNYEAQQDKSGLPNDRFSAERPEGSISTLTIQRTEQRDSAMYRCASSSIRGGELFFGEGSRLTVL.

V usage is TRBV9 and J usage is TRBJ2-7, with TRBD1 matching 10 bases. The V segment lost 3 bases and the J segment 6 bases; nucleotides outside the gene matches: 9. Germline V gene sequence: CDR1 SGDLS, CDR2 YYNGEE. The CDR3 sequence is 15 residues long. CDR3 sequence (DNA): TGTGCCAGCAGCGCTAGCCCGGACAGGGGGGCCGAGCAGTACTTC. Its protein product is CASSASPDRGAEQYF.

The V gene is TRBV7-9, the J gene TRBJ2-7, with TRBD2 matching 12 bases. The trim removed 5 bases at V and 1 base at J, leaving 9 bases unmatched. Germline CDR1 is SEHNR and CDR2 is FQNEAQ (reference sequence). This CDR3 has 17 amino acids. The CDR3 protein is CASSPEKGLAGSYEQYF. CDR3 bases: TGTGCCAGCAGCCCGGAAAAGGGACTAGCGGGTTCCTACGAGCAGTACTTC. The full variable domain, its missing parts supplied by reference TRBV7-9 and TRBJ2-7, is DTGVSQNPRHKITKRGQNVTFRCDPISEHNRLYWYRQTLGQGPEFLTYFQNEAQLEKSRLLSDRFSAERPKGSFSTLEIQRTEQGDSAMYLCASSPEKGLAGSYEQYFGPGTRLTVT.

Note on this clone: Other DNA sequences in the same sample also yield this CDR3. The chain uses TRBV5-4 and TRBJ2-7; TRBD1 aligns across 9 bases. The J segment lost 2 bases and the V segment lost 0 bases, leaving 0 bases of the junction unmatched. CDR3 length: 14 residues. Germline CDR1 and CDR2: SGHNT and YYREEE (reference sequence). Here the CDR3 reads CASSLDRGPYEQYF. In DNA, the CDR3 is TGTGCCAGCAGCTTGGACAGGGGGCCCTACGAGCAGTACTTC.

The CDR3 loop is CASSPRTGSEETQYF. As DNA, the CDR3 is TGTGCCAGCAGTCCCCGGACAGGTTCGGAAGAGACCCAGTACTTC. This chain connects TRBV2 to TRBJ2-5, with 7 bases fitting TRBD1. V was pared by 5 bases and J by 3 bases, with 9 bases of the junction left unmatched. The V gene's germline CDR1 is SNHLY and CDR2 FYNNEI. The CDR3 runs to 15 residues. The full variable domain, in which reference TRBV2 and TRBJ2-5 provide the parts outside the CDR3, is EPEVTQTPSHQVTQMGQEVILRCVPISNHLYFYWYRQILGQKVEFLVSFYNNEISEKSEIFDDQFSVERPDGSNFTLKIRSTKLEDSAMYFCASSPRTGSEETQYFGPGTRLLVL.

The V and J genes are TRBV6-1 and TRBJ2-5; no definite D call. Per the germline V gene, CDR1 is MNHNS and CDR2 is SASEGT. The CDR3 consists of 17 residues. Trimming removed 4 bases at V and 7 bases at J, with 25 bases between. Here the CDR3 DNA reads TGTGCCAGCAGTGGCGCGGCTTTTTCGTTAGCCCCTATGACCCAGTACTTC. Translated: CASSGAAFSLAPMTQYF.

This chain connects TRBV5-1 to TRBJ2-2, with 13 bases identical to TRBD2. CDR3 size: 17 residues. Germline CDR1 reads SGHRS; CDR2 reads YFSETQ. V lost 4 bases to trimming and J lost 6 bases; unmatched junction nucleotides: 9. CDR3 sequence (DNA): TGCGCCAGCAGCCGGGGACTAGCGGGGTCCGAGCCCGGGGAGCTGTTTTTT. This sequence encodes CASSRGLAGSEPGELFF.

The V and J genes are TRBV7-8 and TRBJ2-3; 9 nucleotides line up with TRBD2. V gave up 1 base and J gave up 1 base; unmatched junction bases: 0. The germline V gene encodes CDR1 SGHVS and CDR2 FQNEAQ. The CDR3 contains 15 residues. CDR3 in amino acids: CASSLGTSGTDTQYF. CDR3 coding DNA: TGTGCCAGCAGCTTAGGGACTAGCGGCACAGATACGCAGTATTTT. The full variable domain, with the rest looked up from reference TRBV7-8 and TRBJ2-3, is GAGVSQSPRYKVAKRGQDVALRCDPISGHVSLFWYQQALGQGPEFLTYFQNEAQLDKSGLPSDRFFAERPEGSVSTLKIQRTQQEDSAVYLCASSLGTSGTDTQYFGPGTRLTVL.

The genes are TRBV28 and TRBJ2-7; 8 bases agree with TRBD1. J lost 3 bases, V lost 10 bases, and 8 bases had no gene match. The CDR3 has 13 residues. Per germline, CDR1 MDHEN and CDR2 SYDVKM. The CDR3 sequence is CATKKTGGYEQYF. The CDR3 region has the DNA TGTGCCACGAAAAAAACAGGGGGCTACGAGCAGTACTTC.

The chain carries TRBV28 and TRBJ1-4; D gene ambiguous. Germline-derived CDR1 and CDR2 are MDHEN and SYDVKM. With 7 bases removed from V and 6 bases from J, the gap between germline ends came to 12 bases. This CDR3 is built from 13 residues. Written as DNA, the CDR3 is TGTGCCAGCACCACCCCCGGGGATGAAAAACTGTTTTTT. Translated: CASTTPGDEKLFF.

The chain employs TRBV7-9 and TRBJ2-5; D unresolved. The CDR3 loop spans 11 amino acids. Deletions cut 8 bases from V and 5 bases from J, with 9 bases between. Germline-derived CDR1 and CDR2 are SEHNR and FQNEAQ (reference sequence). The CDR3 DNA follows: TGTGCCAGCTTGCTAGGCGAGACCCAGTACTTC. It encodes CASLLGETQYF.

The J gene is TRBJ2-7, the V gene TRBV27, with D perhaps matching TRBD2 (5 bases). The CDR3 loop spans 13 amino acids. CDR1 is MNHEY, CDR2 SMNVEV, per germline (reference sequence). The germline V and J ends were trimmed by 2 bases and 11 bases, with 16 bases remaining between them. CDR3 amino acids: CASSLREGQSKYF. CDR3 DNA sequence: TGTGCCAGCAGTTTACGGGAAGGGCAGAGCAAGTACTTC.

The gene calls are TRBV5-1 and TRBJ2-2; possible D gene TRBD1, 6 bases. Deletions cut 0 bases from V and 0 bases from J, with 12 bases between. The CDR3 length is 17 residues. Germline loops: CDR1 SGHRS, CDR2 YFSETQ. The CDR3 DNA reads as TGCGCCAGCAGCTTGGTACGGGACACAGCGAACACCGGGGAGCTGTTTTTT. Its translation is CASSLVRDTANTGELFF.

This clone was recorded only once. This chain links TRBV2 with TRBJ1-3; D remains ambiguous. The length of the CDR3 is 13 residues. The V and J ends lost 5 bases and 4 bases respectively, with 9 bases between them. Germline V gene sequence: CDR1 SNHLY, CDR2 FYNNEI. CDR3 loop: CASSPGLGNTIYF. The DNA of the CDR3 is TGTGCCAGCAGTCCGGGGTTAGGAAACACCATATATTTT.

Points on this clone: Different DNA sequences within this sample yield the same CDR3. The chain uses TRBV19 and TRBJ2-7, with TRBD2 matching 7 bases. Germline lookup yields CDR1 LNHDA and CDR2 SQIVND (reference sequence). V lost 1 base to trimming and J lost 3 bases; unmatched junction nucleotides: 0. This CDR3 is built from 13 residues. The CDR3 loop is CASSIGEGYEQYF. CDR3 in DNA: TGTGCCAGTAGTATAGGGGAGGGCTACGAGCAGTACTTC.

The gene calls are TRBV23-1 and TRBJ2-5; perhaps TRBD1 as D (6 bases). TRBV23-1 qualifies as an ORF whose function is uncertain. There are 18 residues in the CDR3. Trimming stripped 0 bases from V and 3 bases from J, with 20 bases between. CDR3 sequence reads: CASSQSNNAAAGEETQYF. The DNA for the CDR3 is TGCGCCAGCAGTCAATCGAATAACGCGGCGGCAGGGGAAGAGACCCAGTACTTC.

The chain combines TRBV5-4 with TRBJ2-7; D is perhaps TRBD1 (5 bases). Trimming cost V 0 bases and J 5 bases, with 12 bases left between them. The CDR3 extends over 14 amino acids. CDR1 SGHNT and CDR2 YYREEE come from the germline V gene (reference sequence). The CDR3 protein is CASSLGRESHEQYF. CDR3 sequence (DNA): TGTGCCAGCAGCTTGGGCAGGGAAAGTCACGAGCAGTACTTC.